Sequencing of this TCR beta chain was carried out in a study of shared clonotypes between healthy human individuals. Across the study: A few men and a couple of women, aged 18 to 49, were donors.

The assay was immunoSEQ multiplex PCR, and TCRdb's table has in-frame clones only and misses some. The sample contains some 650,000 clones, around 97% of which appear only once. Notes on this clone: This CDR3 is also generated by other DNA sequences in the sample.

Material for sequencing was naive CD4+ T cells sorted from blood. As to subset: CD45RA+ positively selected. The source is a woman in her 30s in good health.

The CDR3 DNA reads as TGTGCCAGCAGTTCCGGGACTAGCGGGAGGAATGAGCAGTTCTTC. Protein: CASSSGTSGRNEQFF. V and J are TRBV6-5 and TRBJ2-1, with TRBD2 identical over 15 bases. The length of the CDR3 is 15 residues. J lost 7 bases, V lost 4 bases, and 2 bases had no gene match. The germline V gene encodes CDR1 MNHEY and CDR2 SVGAGI.